A single sample gave rise to the 23 T cell receptor beta chains below, sequenced in a study of T-cell reconstitution after alpha-beta-depleted transplantation in children. The TCRbeta library incorporated unique molecular identifiers. MiXCR, run by TCRdb on the PCR reads, gives a single entry per CDR3 protein. The repertoire holds 450,000 to 600,000 distinct CDR3 sequences, with about an eighth as singletons. The sequencing here drew on PBMCs, mostly from graft donor cells, taken 360 days after TCRalphabeta/CD19-depleted stem cell transplant. The origin of the receptors is a male patient aged 10-17 years who had a stem cell transplant for acute myeloid leukemia, so the T cells may come from the graft donor.

This clonotype has more than one count but fewer than ten. The chain recombines TRBV20-1 with TRBJ2-1, with 7 positions matching TRBD2. V gave up 0 bases and J gave up 6 bases; unmatched junction bases: 8. Germline values: CDR1 DFQATT, CDR2 SNEGSKA (reference sequence). The CDR3 loop spans 15 amino acids. The CDR3 DNA sequence: TGCAGTGCTAGAGATGGAGGGAGGGCAGGCAATGAGCAGTTCTTC. It codes for CSARDGGRAGNEQFF.

The V and J genes are TRBV4-3 and TRBJ2-3; TRBD1 might be the D (6 bases). Deletions cut 5 bases from V and 1 base from J, with 16 bases between. Germline V gives CDR1 LGHNA, CDR2 YSLEER. The CDR3 has 16 amino acids. CDR3 loop: CASSYGTTLGTDTQYF. The CDR3 DNA is TGCGCCAGCAGCTACGGGACAACCCTCGGCACAGATACGCAGTATTTT.

This clonotype was seen a few times. This sequence joins TRBV7-2 and TRBJ2-7; D not certain. The V end was cut by 1 base, the J end by 4 bases, with 11 bases between. Germline V gene sequence: CDR1 SGHTA, CDR2 FQGNSA. This CDR3 comprises 14 residues. CDR3 nucleotides: TGTGCCAGCAGCTTAGTCCGGATCGTTTACGAGCAGTACTTC. Translated: CASSLVRIVYEQYF.

This clonotype was seen only a few times. As DNA, the CDR3 is TGCAGTGCTAGTGTGGCGGGAGGCGCCACAGATACGCAGTATTTT. This gives the protein CSASVAGGATDTQYF. The gene calls are TRBV20-1 and TRBJ2-3; 8 bases fit TRBD2. This CDR3 spans 15 amino acids. Germline CDR1 and CDR2: DFQATT and SNEGSKA (reference sequence). V trimming: 3 bases; J trimming: 2 bases; junction bases outside the gene matches: 7.

This clonotype was counted at least ten times. J is TRBJ1-2 and V is TRBV6-2 or TRBV6-3; no firm D call. The V gene lost 4 bases and the J gene lost 8 bases, with 14 bases spanning the gap. In germline, CDR1 is MNHEY, CDR2 SVGEGT. The CDR3 runs 13 residues. The DNA of the CDR3 is TGTGCCAGCAGTTTGGTCAAGAAGCGCGGCTACACCTTC. Its translation is CASSLVKKRGYTF.

The table lists this clonotype with many counts. V is TRBV7-9 and J is TRBJ2-1; 9 nucleotides line up with TRBD2. The V segment lost 7 bases and the J segment 8 bases; nucleotides outside the gene matches: 12. The CDR3 extends over 15 amino acids. The germline V gene encodes CDR1 SEHNR and CDR2 FQNEAQ (reference sequence). The CDR3 here is CASIPSGRLWYEQFF. DNA of the CDR3: TGTGCCAGCATCCCCAGCGGGAGGCTATGGTATGAGCAGTTCTTC. Complete variable domain (other parts from reference TRBV7-9 and TRBJ2-1): DTGVSQNPRHKITKRGQNVTFRCDPISEHNRLYWYRQTLGQGPEFLTYFQNEAQLEKSRLLSDRFSAERPKGSFSTLEIQRTEQGDSAMYLCASIPSGRLWYEQFFGPGTRLTVL.

As regards this clonotype: A read error is possible here, since a much larger clone lies one base away. No conserved phenylalanine or tryptophan ends this CDR3, so it is likely a read error. This chain links TRBV29-1 with TRBJ1-4; 12 bases map to TRBD1. Trimming took 4 bases from V and 5 from J; bases not matched to a gene: 2. The CDR3 length is 14 residues. CDR1 and CDR2 (germline): SQVTM, ANQGSEA. CDR3 nucleotide sequence: TGCAGCGTTGGGGACAGGGGGCTAAATGAAAAACTGTTTTCT. It yields the protein CSVGDRGLNEKLFS.

The chain employs TRBV7-6 and TRBJ2-5; D possibly corresponds to TRBD1 (6 bases). Between the trimmed V and J ends, which lost 1 base and 1 base, there was a span of 10 bases. From germline, CDR1 is SGHVS and CDR2 FNYEAQ. CDR3 length: 15 residues. The CDR3 sequence is CASSLVQGPQETQYF. The CDR3 DNA reads as TGTGCCAGCAGCTTAGTCCAGGGGCCCCAAGAGACCCAGTACTTC. The full variable domain, with the rest looked up from reference TRBV7-6 and TRBJ2-5, is GAGVSQSPRYKVTKRGQDVALRCDPISGHVSLYWYRQALGQGPEFLTYFNYEAQQDKSGLPNDRFSAERPEGSISTLTIQRTEQRDSAMYRCASSLVQGPQETQYFGPGTRLLVL.

This chain uses TRBV27 with TRBJ2-1; 7 nucleotides line up with TRBD2. Looked up from germline, CDR1 is MNHEY and CDR2 is SMNVEV (reference sequence). CDR3 length: 14 residues. Trimming removed 10 bases from V and 1 base from J; junction bases left unmatched: 7. The CDR3 sequence: CATSSGVSYNEQFF. Here the CDR3 DNA reads TGTGCCACTTCCAGCGGGGTTTCCTACAATGAGCAGTTCTTC.

This clonotype has a count of ten or more. V and J are TRBV20-1 and TRBJ2-4; TRBD2 matches at 7 bases. Germline V gene lookup returns CDR1 DFQATT and CDR2 SNEGSKA (reference sequence). J gave up 6 bases and V 3 bases, and 11 bases lay outside the gene matches. The CDR3 loop spans 15 amino acids. The CDR3 reads CSARLAVGMGNIQYF. In DNA form, the CDR3 reads TGCAGTGCTAGGCTAGCGGTCGGGATGGGAAACATTCAGTACTTC.

This clonotype appeared a few times. The J gene is TRBJ2-3, the V gene TRBV3-1; TRBD2 aligns across 7 bases. The CDR3 is 16 amino acids. After removal of 0 bases from V and 4 bases from J, the junction contained 7 bases not matched to a gene. Germline-derived CDR1 and CDR2 are LGHDT and YNNKEL (reference sequence). This CDR3 is CASSQDRGRGADTQYF. The CDR3 DNA reads as TGTGCCAGCAGCCAAGATCGTGGGAGGGGCGCAGATACGCAGTATTTT.

This rearrangement joins TRBV28 to TRBJ2-2, with D perhaps being TRBD1 or TRBD2 (5 bases each). Germline V gene lookup returns CDR1 MDHEN and CDR2 SYDVKM. The length of the CDR3 is 17 residues. V was trimmed by 4 bases and J by 4 bases, leaving 19 bases between them. As DNA, the CDR3 is TGTGCCAGCAGTTCGATACGATGGGACCCGCTCACCGGGGAGCTGTTTTTT. It codes for CASSSIRWDPLTGELFF.

There are many counts of this clonotype. The chain links TRBV18 to TRBJ2-5; 8 positions match TRBD1. CDR1 and CDR2 (germline): KGHSH, LQKENI. Unmatched junction bases numbered 14, after V lost 1 base and J lost 1 base. The CDR3 is 19 amino acids. The CDR3: CASSPRSYRQGMAQETQYF. In nucleotides, the CDR3 is TGTGCCAGCTCACCACGGAGTTATCGACAGGGGATGGCCCAAGAGACCCAGTACTTC.

The chain has TRBV20-1 and TRBJ2-7, with 9 bases identical to TRBD1. V was pared by 6 bases and J by 4 bases, with 7 bases of the junction left unmatched. CDR1 and CDR2 (germline): DFQATT, SNEGSKA (reference sequence). The CDR3 is 13 residues long. The CDR3 protein is CSAGLGQGYEQYF. As DNA, the CDR3 is TGCAGTGCCGGGCTGGGACAGGGTTACGAGCAGTACTTC.

This clonotype was picked up a small number of times. This chain links TRBV24-1 with TRBJ2-7, with TRBD1 identical over 9 bases. The germline CDR1 and CDR2 sequences are KGHDR and SFDVKD. V dropped 5 bases and J dropped 2; count of bases not matched to a gene: 9. This CDR3 has 16 residues. CDR3 protein: CATSGIPGQGPYEQYF. The DNA of the CDR3 is TGTGCCACCAGTGGTATACCGGGACAGGGACCCTACGAGCAGTACTTC.

This chain links TRBV12-3 or TRBV12-4 with TRBJ2-7; 7 bases match TRBD1. Unmatched junction bases numbered 10, after V lost 4 bases and J lost 7 bases. This CDR3 has 14 residues. CDR3 sequence reads: CASSYGTVTAEQYF. Here the CDR3 DNA reads TGTGCCAGCAGTTACGGGACAGTAACTGCGGAGCAGTACTTC.

The chain carries TRBV4-3 and TRBJ2-3; D might be TRBD1 or TRBD2, each matching 5 bases. V lost 2 bases to trimming and J lost 9 bases, with 15 bases between them. The germline gives CDR1 LGHNA, CDR2 YSLEER. The CDR3 has 14 amino acids. The DNA of the CDR3 is TGCGCCAGCAGCCAACTTGAGAGGGGCCGAACGCAGTATTTT. This gives the protein CASSQLERGRTQYF.

This clonotype was detected a few times. CDR3: CASSWGYGGYEQYF. DNA of the CDR3: TGTGCCAGCAGCTGGGGCTACGGCGGCTACGAGCAGTACTTC. The J gene is TRBJ2-7, the V gene TRBV5-5, with a weak D call TRBD1 (5 bases). V lost 3 bases to trimming and J lost 3 bases, with 13 bases between them. Germline V gene lookup returns CDR1 SGHKS and CDR2 YYEKEE (reference sequence). CDR3 length: 14 residues.

This clonotype was counted at least ten times. The chain is built from TRBV29-1 and TRBJ2-2; no clear D. Trimming removed 6 bases from V and 4 bases from J, with 9 bases in between. The germline gives CDR1 SQVTM, CDR2 ANQGSEA. This CDR3 has 12 residues. CDR3 protein: CSVPDATGELFF. DNA of the CDR3: TGCAGCGTACCTGACGCCACCGGGGAGCTGTTTTTT.

The gene calls are TRBV3-1 and TRBJ2-7; D remains ambiguous. Looked up from germline, CDR1 is LGHDT and CDR2 is YNNKEL (reference sequence). The CDR3 runs to 15 residues. Trimming took off 1 base at V and 3 bases at J, with 13 bases between the two ends. CDR3 nucleotide sequence: TGTGCCAGCAGCCAAGCAAGGACGGGTGACTACGAGCAGTACTTC. Residues: CASSQARTGDYEQYF.

The J gene is TRBJ2-7, the V gene TRBV20-1, with 9 bases identical to TRBD2. CDR1 is DFQATT and CDR2 is SNEGSKA in the germline V gene (reference sequence). V shed 3 bases and J 1 base; nucleotides not matched to a gene: 13. CDR3 size: 17 residues. The CDR3 protein is CSASRKREALGSYEQYF. CDR3 sequence (DNA): TGCAGTGCTAGTCGGAAGCGGGAGGCCCTCGGGTCCTACGAGCAGTACTTC.

The table lists this clonotype with a few counts. The chain employs TRBV20-1 and TRBJ2-3; no clear D gene. This CDR3 region has 14 residues. Germline V gene sequence: CDR1 DFQATT, CDR2 SNEGSKA (reference sequence). Trimming removed 2 bases at V and 0 bases at J, with 9 bases between. The DNA of the CDR3 is TGCAGTGCTAGAACATTTACTAGCACAGATACGCAGTATTTT. Encoded protein: CSARTFTSTDTQYF.

This clonotype was seen ten or more times. This chain uses TRBV5-1 with TRBJ2-5; D remains ambiguous. The CDR3 is 14 amino acids. V was pared by 0 bases and J by 2 bases, with 8 bases between. Per the germline V gene, CDR1 is SGHRS and CDR2 is YFSETQ. CDR3 sequence reads: CASSLGQIQETQYF. Written as DNA, the CDR3 is TGCGCCAGCAGCTTGGGGCAGATACAAGAGACCCAGTACTTC.